The clone carrying this TCR beta chain has only a few counts. TCRdb processed the PCR reads anew with MiXCR; each CDR3 protein has one entry. This sample has under 800,000 distinct CDR3 sequences, with 25% found just once. This specimen comes from a study of molecular identifiers for immune sequencing clone quantification. V gave up 4 bases and J gave up 2 bases, with 17 bases separating them. The V gene's germline CDR1 is GTSNPN and CDR2 SVGIG (reference sequence). This CDR3 spans 16 amino acids. The chain uses TRBV30 and TRBJ2-2; D uncertain. The sample taken for sequencing was naive CD8+ T cells from blood, with Jurkat cell RNA spiked in. Subset described: FACS-sorted CD8+CD4-CCR7+CD45RA+ naive T cells. The sequence derives from a human donor in good health. Some libraries in this study had Jurkat cell RNA spiked in. CDR3 in amino acids: CAWNKDGEDNTGELFF. For the CDR3, the DNA is TGTGCCTGGAACAAAGACGGTGAGGATAACACCGGGGAGCTGTTTTTT. Filled out from reference TRBV30 and TRBJ2-2, the complete variable domain reads SQTIHQWPATLVQPVGSPLSLECTVEGTSNPNLYWYRQAAGRGLQLLFYSVGIGQISSEVPQNLSASRPQDRQFILSSKKLLLSDSGFYLCAWNKDGEDNTGELFFGEGSRLTVL.